One and the same sample provided the 2 T cell receptor beta chains below, sequenced in a study of blood T cell repertoires in COVID-19. Sequenced by immunoSEQ multiplex PCR; TCRdb stores in-frame clones only, minus some. Among 150,000 or so clones listed, over 75% were seen once. Sequencing was done on a sample of peripheral blood. Receptor source: a young man with COVID-19, enrolled during active disease.

The chain joins TRBV9 to TRBJ1-5; 7 bases map to TRBD1. This CDR3 has 17 residues. Trimming at V came to 0 bases and at J to 0 bases, leaving 6 bases not matched to a gene. Germline V lookup: CDR1 SGDLS, CDR2 YYNGEE. CDR3 coding DNA: TGTGCCAGCAGCGTAGTTAGAGACAGGGATAGCAATCAGCCCCAGCATTTT. Translation gives CASSVVRDRDSNQPQHF.

The chain carries TRBV28 and TRBJ1-3; D is undetermined. V lost 2 bases and J 12 bases, leaving 8 bases between the germline ends. The CDR3 totals 11 residues. CDR1 and CDR2 (germline): MDHEN, SYDVKM. The CDR3 sequence: CASSLNSNIYF. DNA of the CDR3: TGTGCCAGCAGTTTAAACAGTAACATATATTTT.